Here is one T cell receptor (beta chain) with its context. There is no known antigen for this receptor. Base quality data are lacking; no much larger clone is found one base away. Peripheral blood CD8+ and CD4+ T cells from healthy donors, Susac syndrome patients and multiple sclerosis patients were profiled by high-throughput TCR beta sequencing. The multiple sclerosis controls were treatment-naive patients who had stable or active relapsing-remitting disease and met the revised McDonald criteria. CD8+ TEMRA cells were enriched by FACS, while bulk CD8+ and CD4+ T cells were purified by magnetic negative isolation. Blood was collected in EDTA tubes and processed within 24 hours, with PBMCs isolated through density gradient centrifugation. PBMCs intended for TCR sequencing were cryopreserved in liquid nitrogen and were subsequently thawed in a 37 degrees C water bath. Purity of sorted or isolated CD4+, CD8+ and CD8+ TEMRA cells was at least 90%.

The data belong to a study of CD8 T cells in Susac syndrome (dated by TCRdb to the late 2010s). Background on the whole study: The study used repertoire sequencing to test whether antigen drove CD8+ T cell activation and differentiation in Susac syndrome. The research as a whole found: The number of individuals in the TCR sequencing and HLA analysis was acknowledged as relatively small.

RNA was extracted using the RNeasy kit, and about 0.45 to 1 ug of the RNA was reverse transcribed with random hexamers. The immunoSEQ multiplex PCR assay, which covers 54 Vbeta and 13 Jbeta segments, was used to amplify TCR beta CDR3 regions. PCR amplification bias was corrected using a synthetic template baseline for primer optimization and computational correction. Turning to the authors' computational methods: Reads were annotated to V, D and J genes according to IMGT and were analyzed with immunoSEQ Analyzer, with only productive sequences retained. To calculate clonality, Shannon entropy was normalized by log2 of the number of productive unique sequences and then subtracted from one. For each patient and control, public and private clones were evaluated among the 100 most prevalent clones. Clones were defined as Susac-specific if absent from the healthy and MS cohorts, from more than 900 published viral clones and from other ImmuneACCESS disease sequences. TCRdb itself trimmed the public reads at Q25 with fastp, ran MiXCR and retained productive beta chains. CDR3 protein sequences are deduplicated, and each keeps its most common genes and DNA. TCRdb, not the authors, supplied the V and J calls. A total of a few hundred thousand distinct CDR3 sequences appear in this sample, 95% of them only once. Of the sample, 0.085% to 0.095% is held by the ten largest clones.

This clonotype was sampled from a human donor with multiple sclerosis. The sample consisted of CD4+ T cells from PBMCs.

The CDR3 reads as follows: CATDRRDFSYNEQFF. The nucleotide sequence reads TGTGCCACGGATCGGAGGGACTTCTCCTACAATGAGCAGTTCTTC. In this chain, TRBV12-3 or TRBV12-4 is recombined with TRBJ2-1, and TRBD2 may be the D gene, going by 6 matching bases. The V and J ends are trimmed by 10 bases and 0 bases, leaving 16 bases between them. CDR3 length: 15 amino acids, cysteine to phenylalanine. The only DNA kept is the CDR3, 45 bases in frame from the first base.